Listed below are T cell receptor beta chains from one sample, sequenced in a study of T cell changes during pregnancy in multiple sclerosis. Using immunoSEQ multiplex PCR, the repertoire was profiled, and TCRdb retains in-frame clones only, with some absent. The data show about 47,000 clones, approximately 92% seen once. This sample comprised peripheral blood, obtained in the third trimester of pregnancy. These receptors originate from a female donor with multiple sclerosis, enrolled in a pregnancy study. The CDR3 runs from the conserved cysteine through the conserved F or W. Each record gives: D gene, V gene, J gene, CDR3 protein, CDR3 DNA. A D gene is named only where the DNA matches it firmly.

D gene: NA; V gene: TRBV19; J gene: TRBJ2-7; CDR3 protein: CASSIRGHSEQYF; CDR3 DNA: TGTGCCAGTAGTATTCGAGGACACTCCGAGCAGTACTTC
D gene: TRBD2; V gene: TRBV6-1; J gene: TRBJ2-1; CDR3 protein: CASSPSAGSYNEQFF; CDR3 DNA: TGTGCCAGCAGTCCCTCAGCGGGATCCTACAATGAGCAGTTCTTC
D gene: TRBD2; V gene: TRBV11-2; J gene: TRBJ2-1; CDR3 protein: CASSSLAGGLEQFF; CDR3 DNA: TGTGCCAGCAGCTCACTAGCGGGAGGGCTTGAGCAGTTCTTC
D gene: TRBD1; V gene: TRBV19; J gene: TRBJ2-7; CDR3 protein: CASSIASGGKTYEQYF; CDR3 DNA: TGTGCCAGTAGTATAGCTTCAGGGGGCAAGACCTACGAGCAGTACTTC
D gene: NA; V gene: TRBV4-2; J gene: TRBJ1-1; CDR3 protein: CASSQDTGRTEAFF; CDR3 DNA: TGTGCCAGCAGCCAAGATACAGGTCGCACTGAAGCTTTCTTT
D gene: NA; V gene: TRBV21-1; J gene: TRBJ1-1; CDR3 protein: CASSKSRQGFAEAFF; CDR3 DNA: TGTGCCAGCAGCAAGAGCAGGCAAGGTTTTGCTGAAGCTTTCTTT
D gene: NA; V gene: TRBV5-8; J gene: TRBJ1-5; CDR3 protein: CASSLLLQPQHF; CDR3 DNA: TGTGCCAGCAGCTTGCTACTGCAGCCCCAGCATTTT
D gene: TRBD2; V gene: TRBV7-6; J gene: TRBJ2-3; CDR3 protein: CASSLAITSGSTDTQYF; CDR3 DNA: TGTGCCAGCAGCTTAGCGATCACTAGCGGGAGTACAGATACGCAGTATTTT
D gene: TRBD2; V gene: TRBV28; J gene: TRBJ2-5; CDR3 protein: CASRGTSGHQETQYF; CDR3 DNA: TGTGCCAGCAGAGGGACTAGCGGGCACCAAGAGACCCAGTACTTC
D gene: NA; V gene: TRBV7-9; J gene: TRBJ1-2; CDR3 protein: CASSTPFHRGAYGYTF; CDR3 DNA: TGTGCCAGCAGCACCCCATTCCACCGTGGGGCCTATGGCTACACCTTC
D gene: TRBD2; V gene: TRBV19; J gene: TRBJ2-1; CDR3 protein: CASRGLLRENYNEQFF; CDR3 DNA: TGTGCCAGTAGGGGCCTTCTGCGGGAGAACTACAATGAGCAGTTCTTC
D gene: NA; V gene: TRBV27; J gene: TRBJ2-7; CDR3 protein: CASSVRFGIDRGEQYF; CDR3 DNA: TGTGCCAGCAGTGTCAGGTTTGGTATAGACCGTGGCGAGCAGTACTTC
D gene: NA; V gene: TRBV10-3; J gene: TRBJ1-1; CDR3 protein: CAISELGAGAFF; CDR3 DNA: TGTGCCATCAGTGAGTTGGGGGCCGGAGCTTTCTTT
D gene: TRBD2; V gene: TRBV7-2; J gene: TRBJ2-3; CDR3 protein: CASSRGGLSVLADTQYF; CDR3 DNA: TGTGCCAGCAGCCGGGGGGGATTATCTGTGTTGGCAGATACGCAGTATTTT
D gene: TRBD2; V gene: TRBV7-9; J gene: TRBJ2-1; CDR3 protein: CASSSLPAGELNEQFF; CDR3 DNA: TGTGCCAGCAGCTCCCTCCCGGCGGGAGAGTTAAATGAGCAGTTCTTC